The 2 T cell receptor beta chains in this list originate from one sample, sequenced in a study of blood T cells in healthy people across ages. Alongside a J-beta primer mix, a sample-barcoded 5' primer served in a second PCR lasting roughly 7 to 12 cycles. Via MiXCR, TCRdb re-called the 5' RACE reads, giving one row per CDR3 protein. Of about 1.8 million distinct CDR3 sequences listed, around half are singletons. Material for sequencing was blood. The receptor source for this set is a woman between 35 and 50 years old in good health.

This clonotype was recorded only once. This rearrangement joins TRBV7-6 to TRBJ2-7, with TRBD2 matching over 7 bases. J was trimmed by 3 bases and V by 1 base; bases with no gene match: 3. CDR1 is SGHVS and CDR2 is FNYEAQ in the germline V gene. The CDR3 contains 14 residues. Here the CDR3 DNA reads TGTGCCAGCAGCTTAGAAGCGGGGTACTACGAGCAGTACTTC. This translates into CASSLEAGYYEQYF.

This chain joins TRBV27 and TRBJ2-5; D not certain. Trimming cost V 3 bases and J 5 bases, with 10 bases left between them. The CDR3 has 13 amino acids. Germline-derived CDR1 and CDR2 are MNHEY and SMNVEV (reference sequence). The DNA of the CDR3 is TGTGCCAGCAGTTTGGCCGCGGCGGAGACCCAGTACTTC. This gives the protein CASSLAAAETQYF.